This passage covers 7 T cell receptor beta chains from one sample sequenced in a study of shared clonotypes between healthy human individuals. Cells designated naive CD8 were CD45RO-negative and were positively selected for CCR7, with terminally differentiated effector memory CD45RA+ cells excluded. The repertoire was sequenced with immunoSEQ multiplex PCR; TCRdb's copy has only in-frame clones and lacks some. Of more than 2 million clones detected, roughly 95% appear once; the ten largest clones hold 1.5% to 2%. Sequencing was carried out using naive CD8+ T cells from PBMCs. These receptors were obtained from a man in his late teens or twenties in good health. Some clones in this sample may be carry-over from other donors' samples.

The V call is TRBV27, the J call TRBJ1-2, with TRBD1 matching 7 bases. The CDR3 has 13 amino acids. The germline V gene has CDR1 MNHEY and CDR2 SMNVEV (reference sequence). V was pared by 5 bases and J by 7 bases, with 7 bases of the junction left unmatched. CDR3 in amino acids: CASSPQGFSGYTF. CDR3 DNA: TGTGCCAGCAGTCCACAGGGGTTTAGTGGCTACACCTTC.

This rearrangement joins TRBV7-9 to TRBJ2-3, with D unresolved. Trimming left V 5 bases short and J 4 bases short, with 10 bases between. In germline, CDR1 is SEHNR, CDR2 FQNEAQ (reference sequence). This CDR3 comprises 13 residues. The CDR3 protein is CASSLTRADTQYF. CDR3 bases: TGTGCCAGCAGCCTCACCCGTGCAGATACGCAGTATTTT.

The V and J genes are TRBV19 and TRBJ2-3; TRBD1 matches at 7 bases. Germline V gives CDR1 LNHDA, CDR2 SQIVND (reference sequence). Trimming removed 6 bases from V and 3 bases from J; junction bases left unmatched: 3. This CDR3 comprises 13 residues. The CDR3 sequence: CASRTGVTDTQYF. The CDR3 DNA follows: TGTGCCAGTAGAACAGGGGTAACAGATACGCAGTATTTT.

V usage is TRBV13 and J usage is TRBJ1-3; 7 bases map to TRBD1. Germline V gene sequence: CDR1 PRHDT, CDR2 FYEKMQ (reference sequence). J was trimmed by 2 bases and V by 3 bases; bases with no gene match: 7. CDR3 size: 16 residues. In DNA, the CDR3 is TGTGCCAGCAGCTTCGGGCAGGGGGAGGCTGGAAACACCATATATTTT. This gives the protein CASSFGQGEAGNTIYF.

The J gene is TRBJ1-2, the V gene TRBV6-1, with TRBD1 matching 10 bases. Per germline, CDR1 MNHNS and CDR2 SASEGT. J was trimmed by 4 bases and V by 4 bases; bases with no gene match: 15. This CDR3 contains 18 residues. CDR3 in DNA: TGTGCCAGCAGTGCGTACCAACTTAGGACAGGGGGGGGCTATGGCTACACCTTC. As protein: CASSAYQLRTGGGYGYTF.

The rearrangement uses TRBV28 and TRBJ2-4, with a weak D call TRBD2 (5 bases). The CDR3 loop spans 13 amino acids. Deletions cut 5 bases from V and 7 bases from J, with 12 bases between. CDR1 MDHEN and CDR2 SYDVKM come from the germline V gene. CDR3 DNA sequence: TGTGCCAGCAGTAATCCGGGGAACAACATTCAGTACTTC. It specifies CASSNPGNNIQYF.

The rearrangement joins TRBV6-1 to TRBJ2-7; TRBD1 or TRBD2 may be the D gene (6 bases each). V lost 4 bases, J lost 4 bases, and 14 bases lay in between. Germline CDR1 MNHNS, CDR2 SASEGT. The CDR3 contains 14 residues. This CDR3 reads CASSAYQGRYEQYF. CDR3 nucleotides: TGTGCCAGCAGTGCGTATCAGGGGAGGTACGAGCAGTACTTC.